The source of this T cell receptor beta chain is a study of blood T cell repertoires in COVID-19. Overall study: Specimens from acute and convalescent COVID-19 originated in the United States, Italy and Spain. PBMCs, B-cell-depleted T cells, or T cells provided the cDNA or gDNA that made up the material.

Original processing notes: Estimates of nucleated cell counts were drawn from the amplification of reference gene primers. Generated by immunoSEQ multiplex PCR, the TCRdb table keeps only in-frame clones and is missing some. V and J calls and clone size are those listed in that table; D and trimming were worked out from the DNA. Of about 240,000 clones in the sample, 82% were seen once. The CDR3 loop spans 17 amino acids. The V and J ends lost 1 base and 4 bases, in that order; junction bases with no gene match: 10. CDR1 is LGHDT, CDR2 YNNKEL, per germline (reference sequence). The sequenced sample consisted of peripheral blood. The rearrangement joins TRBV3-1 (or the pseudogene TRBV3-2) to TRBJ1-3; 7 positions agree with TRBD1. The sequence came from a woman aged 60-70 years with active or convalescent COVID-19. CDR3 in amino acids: CASSQVRSTGRGNTIYF. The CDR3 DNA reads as TGTGCCAGCAGCCAAGTAAGATCGACAGGGAGGGGAAACACCATATATTTT.